The clone carrying this TCR beta chain was recorded at least ten times. As yet, its antigen is unknown. Two oligonucleotides, mixed equimolar, formed the beta constant-region primer covering TRBC1 and TRBC2. Four rounds of PCR amplified the ligated cDNA using nested alpha and beta constant-region primers plus SP2. TCRdb called the UMI-ligation and nested PCR reads again in MiXCR, with one record for every CDR3 protein. The data show about 150,000 distinct CDR3 sequences, roughly 20% seen once. The sample is drawn from a study of naive and memory T cell subsets. Separate alpha and beta amplification began at the second PCR step. Study results and limitations: Naive repertoires, especially CD8, held a few larger clonotypes, possibly memory cells re-expressing CD45RA. RNA-based TCR counts may shift with T cell activation and differentiation.

The clonotype comes from a human donor in good health. Material for sequencing was naive CD4+ T cells from blood.

CDR3 protein: CASSQSSYNEQFF. The CDR3 region has the DNA TGTGCCAGCAGTCAAAGCTCCTACAATGAGCAGTTCTTC. The rearrangement uses TRBV12-3 or TRBV12-4 and TRBJ2-1; no reliable D call. This CDR3 is 13 amino acids long. Between the trimmed V and J ends, which lost 5 bases and 0 bases, there was a span of 5 bases.